The 21 T cell receptor beta chains listed next were all sequenced from one sample in a study of ipilimumab plus nivolumab after autologous stem cell transplantation. TCRdb's table, derived via immunoSEQ multiplex PCR, lists solely in-frame clones and lacks some. This table has roughly 15,000 clones, roughly 85% appearing once. Sequences were derived from PBMCs, sampled in a trial of ipilimumab plus nivolumab as post-transplant consolidation. These receptors all come from a male donor with diffuse large B-cell lymphoma.

The chain combines TRBV6-5 with TRBJ2-7; D remains ambiguous. Per germline, CDR1 MNHEY and CDR2 SVGAGI. Deletions cut 2 bases from V and 6 bases from J, with 11 bases between. This CDR3 region has 13 residues. In DNA form, the CDR3 reads TGTGCCAGCAGTTACGGTCCCTTCTCCGAGCAGTACTTC. Translated: CASSYGPFSEQYF.

V and J are TRBV19 and TRBJ2-2, with D possibly matching TRBD1 (5 bases). Trimming pared 4 bases from V and 6 bases from J, leaving 12 bases between. The germline gives CDR1 LNHDA, CDR2 SQIVND (reference sequence). The CDR3 covers 14 residues. Here the CDR3 DNA reads TGTGCCAGTAGTAGGGCAGGGAAATCCGGGGAGCTGTTTTTT. The encoded protein is CASSRAGKSGELFF.

The chain recombines TRBV6-1 with TRBJ1-1; D is undetermined. Per the germline V gene, CDR1 is MNHNS and CDR2 is SASEGT. There are 14 residues in the CDR3. V shed 7 bases and J shed 1 base, with 13 bases lying between them. The CDR3 DNA follows: TGTGCCAGCACCGCTATAGGTAAGAACACTGAAGCTTTCTTT. The encoded protein is CASTAIGKNTEAFF.

Only a few counts were recorded for this clone. The chain recombines TRBV27 with TRBJ2-7, with TRBD2 as a possible D gene (6 bases). The CDR3 runs to 14 residues. Germline V gene lookup returns CDR1 MNHEY and CDR2 SMNVEV (reference sequence). The V end was cut by 6 bases, the J end by 5 bases, with 17 bases between. The CDR3 region is CASSYRRGRHEQYF. The CDR3 DNA reads as TGTGCCAGCAGCTACAGGAGGGGTCGCCACGAGCAGTACTTC.

A few counts support this clone. At the DNA level, this CDR3 is encoded by other sequences in the same sample as well. This chain connects TRBV27 to TRBJ1-1, with D tentatively TRBD1 (6 bases). The germline gives CDR1 MNHEY, CDR2 SMNVEV (reference sequence). This CDR3 is 13 amino acids long. The V end lost 6 bases, the J end lost 2 bases, and 10 bases lay between the germline ends. CDR3 residues: CASSQQGNTEAFF. DNA for the CDR3: TGTGCCAGCAGCCAACAGGGAAACACTGAAGCTTTCTTT.

The rearrangement links TRBV5-6 to TRBJ2-7, with D perhaps matching TRBD1 or TRBD2 (5 bases each). This CDR3 comprises 15 residues. Germline V CDR1 and CDR2: SGHDT, YYEEEE. The ends were cut back, 0 bases at V and 2 bases at J, with 12 bases in the middle. The CDR3 is CASSLVGTVTYEQYF. CDR3 nucleotides: TGTGCCAGCAGCTTGGTCGGGACGGTAACCTACGAGCAGTACTTC.

The rearrangement uses TRBV19 and TRBJ2-1; 15 bases match TRBD2. This CDR3 region has 18 residues. V shed 4 bases, J shed 1 base, and the junction held 5 bases outside the gene matches. Germline V gene data show CDR1 as LNHDA and CDR2 as SQIVND (reference sequence). Here the CDR3 reads CASSKGLAGGPSYNEQFF. The DNA for the CDR3 is TGTGCCAGTAGTAAAGGACTAGCGGGGGGGCCTTCCTACAATGAGCAGTTCTTC.

Here the CDR3 reads CSAREQGPLTF. The DNA of the CDR3 is TGCAGTGCTAGAGAACAAGGTCCCCTAACCTTC. This sequence joins TRBV20-1 and TRBJ1-2, with D unresolved. CDR1 is DFQATT and CDR2 is SNEGSKA in the germline V gene (reference sequence). The CDR3 extends over 11 amino acids. Trimming cost V 0 bases and J 14 bases, with 13 bases left between them.

The chain has TRBV2 and TRBJ2-5, with D perhaps matching TRBD2 (7 bases). The germline V gene encodes CDR1 SNHLY and CDR2 FYNNEI. The CDR3 extends over 16 amino acids. V was clipped by 2 bases and J by 5 bases, with 18 bases between them. The CDR3 region has the DNA TGTGCCAGCAGTGAAAGTGGGGGGGGGCCATTGGAGACCCAGTACTTC. Its protein product is CASSESGGGPLETQYF.

The rearrangement links TRBV7-9 to TRBJ1-2; tentative D call: TRBD1 (5 bases). Per germline, CDR1 SEHNR and CDR2 FQNEAQ (reference sequence). The CDR3 covers 18 residues. Trimming left V 5 bases short and J 2 bases short, with 24 bases between. This chain's CDR3 is CASSRAGTQTGGNYGYTF. The CDR3 DNA reads TGTGCCAGCAGCCGGGCCGGGACCCAAACGGGAGGAAACTATGGCTACACCTTC.

This clone was picked up one time. The chain uses TRBV13 and TRBJ2-5, with 8 bases matching TRBD1. CDR1 and CDR2 from the germline V gene are PRHDT and FYEKMQ (reference sequence). The CDR3 is 14 residues long. Trimming at V came to 3 bases and at J to 7 bases, leaving 7 bases not matched to a gene. The CDR3 sequence is CASSFGQGMGTQYF. CDR3 DNA sequence: TGTGCCAGCAGCTTCGGACAGGGTATGGGGACCCAGTACTTC.

V gene TRBV27 combines with J gene TRBJ2-1; 11 bases align to TRBD2. In germline, CDR1 is MNHEY, CDR2 SMNVEV (reference sequence). The CDR3 length is 18 residues. Trimming removed 3 bases from V and 4 bases from J; junction bases left unmatched: 11. CDR3: CASSFRGGGTSGYNEQFF. CDR3 sequence (DNA): TGTGCCAGCAGTTTTCGGGGGGGAGGGACTAGCGGTTACAATGAGCAGTTCTTC.

This clone has a single count. This sequence joins TRBV27 and TRBJ2-2; TRBD2 matches 11 bases. Trimming took 5 bases from V and 6 from J; bases not matched to a gene: 8. The CDR3 runs to 16 residues. Germline V gene lookup returns CDR1 MNHEY and CDR2 SMNVEV (reference sequence). The CDR3 nucleotides read TGTGCCAGCAGTACGTACCGACTAGCGGGGCCCGGGGAGCTGTTTTTT. It codes for CASSTYRLAGPGELFF.

The chain links TRBV29-1 to TRBJ2-1; 10 bases are a match to TRBD1. The CDR3 is 14 residues long. V dropped 6 bases and J dropped 12; count of bases not matched to a gene: 14. From germline, CDR1 is SQVTM and CDR2 ANQGSEA. The CDR3 here is CSVPGQGLGWGQFF. For the CDR3, the DNA is TGCAGCGTGCCGGGACAGGGGTTGGGATGGGGGCAGTTCTTC.

This clone is labeled as medium-sized (0.01 to 0.1%). In DNA form, the CDR3 reads TGTGCCAGCAGCTACGACAGTCCTGGTGAGCAGTTCTTC. This codes for CASSYDSPGEQFF. The chain carries TRBV7-3 and TRBJ2-1; tentatively, D is TRBD1 (5 bases). With 4 bases removed from V and 9 bases from J, the gap between germline ends came to 13 bases. The CDR3 totals 13 residues. Germline V gives CDR1 SGHTA, CDR2 FQGTGA.

The chain is built from TRBV11-2 and TRBJ2-5; 9 bases fit TRBD2. After removal of 7 bases from V and 5 bases from J, the junction contained 14 bases not matched to a gene. The CDR3 has 16 residues. Germline CDR1 is SGHAT and CDR2 is FQNNGV. The DNA of the CDR3 is TGTGCCAGCACCGACCCCAATAGCGGGGGAGGTGAGACCCAGTACTTC. It codes for CASTDPNSGGGETQYF.

CDR3 nucleotide sequence: TGCAGCGTTCTCCAGCGGGGCTTCACAGATACGCAGTATTTT. Its protein product is CSVLQRGFTDTQYF. The J gene is TRBJ2-3, the V gene TRBV29-1; 7 bases are shared with TRBD2. This CDR3 spans 14 amino acids. V lost 5 bases to trimming and J lost 2 bases; unmatched junction nucleotides: 7. Germline V gene lookup returns CDR1 SQVTM and CDR2 ANQGSEA.

V gene TRBV18 combines with J gene TRBJ2-5; D is ambiguous. This CDR3 comprises 14 residues. Trimming took off 6 bases at V and 5 bases at J, with 16 bases between the two ends. CDR1 is KGHSH and CDR2 is LQKENI in the germline V gene. Here the CDR3 reads CASSPPSGGETQYF. Written as DNA, the CDR3 is TGTGCCAGCTCCCCCCCGTCAGGTGGTGAGACCCAGTACTTC.

This chain connects TRBV4-2 to TRBJ1-4, with a weak D call TRBD1 (5 bases). Germline CDR1 is LGHNA and CDR2 is YNFKEQ. This CDR3 region has 17 residues. Between the trimmed V and J ends, which lost 8 bases and 8 bases, there was a span of 27 bases. The CDR3 spells CASGGATGATIREKLFF. CDR3 DNA sequence: TGTGCCAGCGGTGGGGCTACAGGAGCGACAATCAGAGAAAAACTGTTTTTT.

This clone has a single count. The chain has TRBV5-1 and TRBJ2-6; no reliable D call. V shed 0 bases and J shed 1 base, with 5 bases lying between them. Germline V gene lookup returns CDR1 SGHRS and CDR2 YFSETQ. CDR3 size: 15 residues. CDR3 in DNA: TGCGCCAGCAGCTTGGGGGGATCTGGGGCCAACGTCCTGACTTTC. Protein: CASSLGGSGANVLTF.

This clone was recorded only once. The genes are TRBV6-6 and TRBJ1-1, with D unresolved. This CDR3 spans 13 amino acids. The V end was cut by 6 bases, the J end by 1 base, with 9 bases between. The germline CDR1 and CDR2 sequences are MNHNY and SVGAGI (reference sequence). The chain's CDR3 is CASSPVGNTEAFF. The CDR3 DNA follows: TGTGCCAGCAGCCCTGTGGGGAACACTGAAGCTTTCTTT.